This TCR beta chain is from a study of blood T cell repertoires in COVID-19. Study details: Some COVID-19 samples were acute and others convalescent; all came from the United States, Italy and Spain. T cells, B-cell-depleted T cells, or PBMCs provided the cDNA or gDNA that served as material.

With 2 bases clipped from V and 2 bases from J, the junction kept 12 bases outside the gene matches. This CDR3 is 19 amino acids long. CDR1 SGHNT and CDR2 YYREEE come from the germline V gene (reference sequence). As handled by the study authors: The authors estimated nucleated cell counts from reference gene primer amplification. Data came from immunoSEQ multiplex PCR; TCRdb stores just in-frame clones and leaves some out. The DNA was the basis for D and trimming; V, J and clone size are from that table. This table has some 280,000 clones, about 89% appearing once. The source of this sequence is a woman between 55 and 75 years old with acute or convalescent COVID-19. The specimen sequenced was peripheral blood. The chain combines TRBV5-4 with TRBJ2-6; 8 nucleotides match TRBD2. The CDR3 protein is CASSLVGAGAPTGANVLTF. The DNA for the CDR3 is TGTGCCAGCAGCTTAGTAGGAGCGGGAGCCCCCACTGGGGCCAACGTCCTGACTTTC.